Below, 10 T cell receptor beta chains from the same sample are listed, as sequenced in a study of naive and memory T cell subsets (dated by TCRdb to 2016 to 2017). The library was built by means of UMI-ligation and nested PCR. Instrument used: Illumina MiSeq. To cover both TRBC1 and TRBC2, the beta constant-region primer consisted of an equimolar mix of two oligonucleotides. In-frame beta chains were kept once TCRdb had trimmed the public reads at Q25 with fastp and called clones with MiXCR. Every CDR3 protein is listed once, alongside the most common genes and DNA of its rows. The sample table records 140,000 to 150,000 distinct CDR3 sequences; approximately 15% of these occur just once. About 0.13% of the sample belongs to the ten largest clones. Material: naive CD4+ T cells from blood. The sample's cell subset or site label, decoded: naive T cells, CD45RA high CD27+. The receptor set was obtained from a human donor in good health.

This clonotype has just a few counts. V gene TRBV2 combines with J gene TRBJ2-3, with 10 bases aligning to TRBD1. Germline CDR1 and CDR2: SNHLY and FYNNEI. V was pared by 11 bases and J by 4 bases, with 6 bases of the junction left unmatched. There are 13 residues in the CDR3. The DNA of the CDR3 is TGTGCCTGCGGGACAGGGGTAGCAGATACGCAGTATTTT. Encoded protein: CACGTGVADTQYF.

This chain joins TRBV12-3 or TRBV12-4 and TRBJ1-1; D call uncertain. The CDR3 is made up of 14 amino acids. V gave up 5 bases and J gave up 2 bases, with 12 bases separating them. The CDR3 sequence is CASSTSACNTEAFF. As DNA, the CDR3 is TGTGCCAGCAGTACTTCAGCCTGCAACACTGAAGCTTTCTTT.

This clonotype appeared a few times. The chain has TRBV7-2 and TRBJ2-3; 8 bases match TRBD2. V was clipped by 4 bases and J by 4 bases; unmatched bases: 4. CDR3 length equals 14 residues. The germline CDR1 and CDR2 sequences are SGHTA and FQGNSA. The CDR3 reads CASSSGRAADTQYF. DNA of the CDR3: TGTGCCAGCAGCTCCGGGAGGGCGGCAGATACGCAGTATTTT.

In its sample, this clonotype was seen a few times. V and J are TRBV12-3 or TRBV12-4 and TRBJ1-2; 9 bases map to TRBD1. The V and J ends lost 1 base and 8 bases, in that order; junction bases with no gene match: 5. The CDR3 sequence is 14 residues long. The CDR3 nucleotides are TGTGCCAGCAGTTTAGAACAGGGGGCATACGGCTACACCTTC. It translates to CASSLEQGAYGYTF.

The chain is built from TRBV11-2 and TRBJ2-5; TRBD2 is a possible D gene (6 bases). CDR3 length: 13 residues. V gave up 6 bases and J gave up 2 bases, with 10 bases separating them. Germline CDR1 is SGHAT and CDR2 is FQNNGV. The CDR3 nucleotides read TGTGCCAGCAGGCGACTAGTTCAAGAGACCCAGTACTTC. Residues: CASRRLVQETQYF.

In its sample, this clonotype was seen a few times. The rearrangement uses TRBV3-1 and TRBJ2-4; TRBD1 is a possible D gene (6 bases). This CDR3 spans 17 amino acids. The ends were cut back, 1 base at V and 9 bases at J, with 22 bases in the middle. Per germline, CDR1 LGHDT and CDR2 YNNKEL (reference sequence). In nucleotides, the CDR3 is TGTGCCAGCAGCCAAGCTACTCGGACCAGGACAGTGGGCATTCAGTACTTC. Amino acid sequence: CASSQATRTRTVGIQYF.

The J gene is TRBJ1-2, the V gene TRBV10-3, with D perhaps matching TRBD1 (5 bases). CDR1 is ENHRY, CDR2 SYGVKD, per germline. V lost 7 bases to trimming and J lost 4 bases, with 16 bases between them. CDR3 length equals 14 residues. The CDR3 loop is CAITPQGLLYGYTF. CDR3 in DNA: TGTGCCATCACTCCCCAGGGATTACTCTATGGCTACACCTTC.

This chain uses TRBV15 with TRBJ1-3; D call uncertain. Germline CDR1 and CDR2: LNHNV and YYDKDF (reference sequence). This CDR3 has 15 amino acids. The V gene lost 1 base and the J gene lost 0 bases, with 7 bases spanning the gap. In DNA form, the CDR3 reads TGTGCCACCAGCAGAGCAGACCCCTCTGGAAACACCATATATTTT. It codes for CATSRADPSGNTIYF.

The sample holds a few counts of this clonotype. Written as DNA, the CDR3 is TGTGCCAGCAGGTCCGGCATCCTAGGGGGAATATATAATTCACCCCTCCACTTT. The encoded protein is CASRSGILGGIYNSPLHF. The chain recombines TRBV12-3 or TRBV12-4 with TRBJ1-6, with a tentative D call TRBD1 (6 bases). Trimming pared 6 bases from V and 4 bases from J, leaving 22 bases between. This CDR3 spans 18 amino acids.

In this sample, this clonotype turned up a few times. V gene TRBV6-6 combines with J gene TRBJ1-1; D remains ambiguous. V shed 8 bases and J shed 8 bases, with 15 bases lying between them. This CDR3 is built from 12 residues. Per germline, CDR1 MNHNY and CDR2 SVGAGI (reference sequence). The CDR3 is CASDSRGGEAFF. The CDR3 nucleotides are TGTGCCAGCGATTCCCGGGGTGGGGAAGCTTTCTTT.